The 29 T cell receptor beta chains below all came from one sample that was sequenced in a study of immune heterogeneity within non-small cell lung tumors. The template for each sample was roughly 650 ng of genomic DNA, which had been extracted from bulk tumor tissue. Biopsies that were spaced far apart were taken, several per primary tumor, during surgery. Patients underwent curative surgery for non-small cell lung cancer (untreated and newly diagnosed). The TCR beta CDR3 region was amplified by multiplex PCR employing 32 V and 13 J primers. TCRdb re-derived calls from the multiplex PCR reads in MiXCR, one entry per CDR3 protein. Here the sample spans about 3,500 distinct CDR3 sequences, around a quarter being singletons. The sequenced material came from lung tumor tissue. These receptors were collected from a man aged 55 to 69 with non-small cell lung cancer.

Judged by abundance, this clonotype is medium-sized. The chain has TRBV6-1 and TRBJ1-5; D is undetermined. The CDR3 spans 15 residues. Germline lookup yields CDR1 MNHNS and CDR2 SASEGT. Trimming removed 7 bases from V and 0 bases from J, with 13 bases in between. The CDR3 coding sequence is TGTGCCAGCAAGGTTGGGAGGAATAGCAATCAGCCCCAGCATTTT. It yields the protein CASKVGRNSNQPQHF.

The chain joins TRBV5-1 to TRBJ2-2; tentatively, D is TRBD1 (6 bases). Germline V gene lookup returns CDR1 SGHRS and CDR2 YFSETQ. CDR3 length: 16 residues. V gave up 0 bases and J gave up 1 base, with 10 bases separating them. The CDR3 loop is CASSLGAGVNTGELFF. CDR3 in DNA: TGCGCCAGCAGCTTGGGGGCAGGGGTGAACACCGGGGAGCTGTTTTTT.

This clonotype has a single count. At one end the junction does not follow the germline gene, possibly because of a read error. This chain joins TRBV20-1 and TRBJ1-2, with D uncertain. Germline CDR1 and CDR2: DFQATT and SNEGSKA (reference sequence). CDR3 size: 14 residues. CDR3 protein: CSARDDTDYYVYTF. Here the CDR3 DNA reads TGCAGTGCTAGAGATGACACGGATTACTATGTCTACACCTTC.

This clonotype is categorized as medium-sized. This rearrangement joins TRBV12-3 or TRBV12-4 to TRBJ2-2; no clear D gene. The CDR3 spans 13 residues. The ends were cut back, 8 bases at V and 4 bases at J, with 11 bases in the middle. The CDR3 DNA is TGTGCCAGCCGATCCCGGGCCACCGGGGAGCTGTTTTTT. As protein: CASRSRATGELFF.

This clonotype was found a few times. The chain links TRBV19 to TRBJ2-2, with 10 bases that match TRBD2. V dropped 3 bases and J dropped 7; count of bases not matched to a gene: 2. The CDR3 has 14 residues. Looked up from germline, CDR1 is LNHDA and CDR2 is SQIVND (reference sequence). The CDR3 here is CASSILAGDGELFF. As DNA, the CDR3 is TGTGCCAGTAGTATCCTAGCGGGAGACGGGGAGCTGTTTTTT.

The chain links TRBV20-1 to TRBJ2-2; no firm D call. V shed 4 bases and J shed 5 bases, with 14 bases lying between them. Germline V gene data show CDR1 as DFQATT and CDR2 as SNEGSKA (reference sequence). This CDR3 is 14 amino acids long. The CDR3 DNA reads as TGCAGTGCTACTCCGCCAGGAAGGACCGGGGAGCTGTTTTTT. This encodes CSATPPGRTGELFF.

This clonotype was seen a handful of times. The chain recombines TRBV6-1 with TRBJ1-3; possible D gene TRBD1, 5 bases. The germline V gene encodes CDR1 MNHNS and CDR2 SASEGT. V was cut by 4 bases and J by 0 bases, with 16 bases left in between. The CDR3 is 17 residues long. In DNA, the CDR3 is TGTGCCAGCAGTGCTTTTCGGGGGATAGACTCTGGAAACACCATATATTTT. Its protein is CASSAFRGIDSGNTIYF.

By sample fraction, this clonotype is medium-sized. The genes are TRBV2 and TRBJ2-1; 7 positions agree with TRBD2. From germline, CDR1 is SNHLY and CDR2 FYNNEI. The J segment lost 6 bases and the V segment lost 8 bases, leaving 1 base of the junction unmatched. This CDR3 region has 11 residues. CDR3 bases: TGTGCCAGCGGGAGGGTCAATGAGCAGTTCTTC. It specifies CASGRVNEQFF.

Concerning this clonotype itself: A much larger clone sits a single nucleotide away, making a read error possible. The V gene is TRBV28, the J gene TRBJ2-4; possibly TRBD1 for D (5 bases). The germline gives CDR1 MDHEN, CDR2 SYDVKM. The CDR3 is made up of 15 amino acids. In DNA form, the CDR3 reads TGTGCCAGCAGCCCGTCAGGGATCTCCAAAGACATTCAGTACTTC. It specifies CASSPSGISKDIQYF.

By sample share, this clonotype is medium-sized (0.01 to 0.1%). This chain links TRBV11-3 with TRBJ1-1; D not certain. The germline CDR1 and CDR2 sequences are SGHNT and YENEEA. The CDR3 runs 14 residues. Trimming removed 3 bases at V and 4 bases at J, with 12 bases between. CDR3 in DNA: TGTGCCAGCAGCTTGTCTGGGTTGCGCACTGAAGCTTTCTTT. Its translation is CASSLSGLRTEAFF.

The V gene is TRBV7-3, the J gene TRBJ2-3, with D maybe TRBD2 (6 bases). The germline gives CDR1 SGHTA, CDR2 FQGTGA. Trimming pared 2 bases from V and 4 bases from J, leaving 13 bases between. This CDR3 spans 15 amino acids. The CDR3 loop is CASSLLPGAADTQYF. The CDR3 nucleotides are TGTGCCAGCAGCTTACTTCCGGGAGCCGCAGATACGCAGTATTTT.

The chain recombines TRBV7-9 with TRBJ2-7; 15 nucleotides match TRBD2. The CDR3 has 15 amino acids. Germline V gene lookup returns CDR1 SEHNR and CDR2 FQNEAQ (reference sequence). V was clipped by 5 bases and J by 6 bases; unmatched bases: 5. CDR3 in amino acids: CASSHRTSGRGEQYF. The CDR3 nucleotides are TGTGCCAGCAGCCACCGGACTAGCGGGAGGGGCGAGCAGTACTTC.

This sequence joins TRBV20-1 and TRBJ2-5, with D perhaps given as TRBD1 or TRBD2 (5 bases each). The CDR3 loop spans 17 amino acids. The germline V gene encodes CDR1 DFQATT and CDR2 SNEGSKA (reference sequence). Trimming removed 0 bases at V and 3 bases at J, with 20 bases between. The CDR3 region is CSAREVWAGLREETQYF. The DNA for the CDR3 is TGCAGTGCTAGAGAGGTGTGGGCAGGGCTGCGGGAAGAGACCCAGTACTTC.

The V gene is TRBV3-1, the J gene TRBJ2-2; TRBD1 agrees at 11 bases. Per the germline V gene, CDR1 is LGHDT and CDR2 is YNNKEL (reference sequence). Trimming cost V 7 bases and J 5 bases; bases outside gene matches: 9. CDR3 size: 16 residues. CDR3 coding DNA: TGTGCCAGCATCCACGGGACAGGGGGGTGGACCGGGGAGCTGTTTTTT. This translates into CASIHGTGGWTGELFF.

The chain has TRBV6-1 and TRBJ2-2; D is ambiguous. The CDR3 runs 15 residues. The V end was cut by 0 bases, the J end by 6 bases, with 11 bases between. From germline, CDR1 is MNHNS and CDR2 SASEGT. The CDR3, as DNA: TGTGCCAGCAGTGAAGCGCTTCGGCTCTCCGGGGAGCTGTTTTTT. Amino acids: CASSEALRLSGELFF.

As regards this clonotype: A much more abundant neighbour one base away suggests this may be a read error. The DNA of the CDR3 is TGTGCCAGCCGGATACAGGGCAGGAACAATCAGCCCCAGCATTTT. This sequence encodes CASRIQGRNNQPQHF. The V gene is TRBV27, the J gene TRBJ1-5; D might be TRBD1 (6 bases). Trimming left V 8 bases short and J 3 bases short, with 17 bases between. In germline, CDR1 is MNHEY, CDR2 SMNVEV (reference sequence). The CDR3 runs 15 residues.

This clonotype ranks as medium-sized. This rearrangement joins TRBV19 to TRBJ2-4; D gene uncertain. Trimming removed 3 bases at V and 5 bases at J, with 14 bases between. Germline V gives CDR1 LNHDA, CDR2 SQIVND (reference sequence). The CDR3 sequence is 15 residues long. Here the CDR3 DNA reads TGTGCCAGTAGTATTGAATATGGGATAGAAAACATTCAGTACTTC. Amino acids: CASSIEYGIENIQYF.

This chain uses TRBV29-1 with TRBJ2-5; D not certain. Germline V lookup: CDR1 SQVTM, CDR2 ANQGSEA. The CDR3 sequence is 12 residues long. The CDR3 bases are TGCACCGCATACGACGTGGGGGAGACCCAGTACTTC. Translated: CTAYDVGETQYF.

Notes on this clonotype: A much bigger clone sits one base away, suggesting this may be a read error. The CDR3 protein is CARSQRDVSGYTF. In nucleotides, the CDR3 is TGTGCCAGAAGCCAGAGGGATGTCTCTGGCTACACCTTC. The V gene is TRBV3-1, the J gene TRBJ1-2, with unresolved D. Per germline, CDR1 LGHDT and CDR2 YNNKEL (reference sequence). The length of the CDR3 is 13 residues. Full variable domain (missing parts from reference TRBV3-1 and TRBJ1-2): DTAVSQTPKYLVTQMGNDKSIKCEQNLGHDTMYWYKQDSKKFLKIMFSYNNKELIINETVPNRFSPKSPDKAHLNLHINSLELGDSAVYFCARSQRDVSGYTFGSGTRLTVV.

Details on this clonotype: A much bigger clone sits one base away, suggesting this may be a read error. The rearrangement uses TRBV2 and TRBJ2-1; TRBD2 matches at 7 bases. From germline, CDR1 is SNHLY and CDR2 FYNNEI. The CDR3 is made up of 16 amino acids. The V and J ends lost 6 bases and 2 bases, in that order; junction bases with no gene match: 10. CDR3 sequence (DNA): TGTGCCAGCAGAAGGACTAGAGGGAAGGCCTACAATGAGCAGTTCTTC. Its translation: CASRRTRGKAYNEQFF.

As DNA, the CDR3 is TGCGCCAGCAGAGGACTAGCGGGAGGGATAAGTAATGAGCAGTTCTTC. As protein: CASRGLAGGISNEQFF. The chain uses TRBV5-1 and TRBJ2-1, with 15 positions matching TRBD2. Trimming at V came to 5 bases and at J to 7 bases, leaving 7 bases not matched to a gene. Germline CDR1 is SGHRS and CDR2 is YFSETQ. The CDR3 covers 16 residues.

V and J are TRBV30 and TRBJ2-5; no reliable D call. Germline-derived CDR1 and CDR2 are GTSNPN and SVGIG (reference sequence). The CDR3 has 13 residues. Trimming pared 2 bases from V and 5 bases from J, leaving 12 bases between. The CDR3 loop is CAWSIAVWETQYF. CDR3 DNA: TGTGCCTGGAGTATAGCAGTATGGGAGACCCAGTACTTC.

CDR3 protein: CATSRDLGDQETQYF. The DNA of the CDR3 is TGTGCCACCAGCAGAGATTTAGGGGACCAAGAGACCCAGTACTTC. V and J are TRBV15 and TRBJ2-5; perhaps TRBD1 as D (5 bases). This CDR3 comprises 15 residues. The V end lost 0 bases, the J end lost 0 bases, and 8 bases lay between the germline ends. CDR1 and CDR2 from the germline V gene are LNHNV and YYDKDF (reference sequence).

V gene TRBV27 combines with J gene TRBJ2-2; D call uncertain. The germline V and J ends were trimmed by 2 bases and 3 bases, with 13 bases remaining between them. CDR3 size: 16 residues. Looked up from germline, CDR1 is MNHEY and CDR2 is SMNVEV (reference sequence). The CDR3 protein is CASSLMRPRDTGELFF. CDR3 sequence (DNA): TGTGCCAGCAGTTTAATGAGGCCAAGGGACACCGGGGAGCTGTTTTTT.

This clonotype is medium-sized by share. The V gene is TRBV12-3 or TRBV12-4, the J gene TRBJ2-3; D is unclear. The CDR3 spans 14 residues. Trimming removed 3 bases at V and 1 base at J, with 8 bases between. The CDR3 protein is CASSLGGGTDTQYF. The CDR3 DNA sequence: TGTGCCAGCAGTTTGGGCGGCGGCACAGATACGCAGTATTTT.

This chain connects TRBV18 to TRBJ1-2, with a possible D match to TRBD1 (6 bases). CDR3 length: 14 residues. V lost 2 bases and J 3 bases, leaving 10 bases between the germline ends. Per the germline V gene, CDR1 is KGHSH and CDR2 is LQKENI. The CDR3 is CASSPGTRDYGYTF. The CDR3 DNA reads as TGTGCCAGCTCACCAGGGACACGAGACTATGGCTACACCTTC.

This clonotype was recorded a few times. The CDR3 DNA is TGTGCCAGCAGTGAATCCCCGCAGGGGAATCAGCCCCAGCATTTT. It specifies CASSESPQGNQPQHF. The chain joins TRBV6-1 to TRBJ1-5, with D possibly matching TRBD1 (6 bases). Germline assignment: CDR1 MNHNS and CDR2 SASEGT. This CDR3 is built from 15 residues. The V gene lost 2 bases and the J gene lost 4 bases, with 12 bases spanning the gap.

This clonotype is large. The CDR3, as DNA: TGTGCCAGCAGTTACTTGAATTCACCCCTCCACTTT. It translates to CASSYLNSPLHF. The rearrangement joins TRBV6-5 to TRBJ1-6; D gene uncertain. V lost 1 base, J lost 7 bases, and 2 bases lay in between. The CDR3 covers 12 residues. Germline CDR1 reads MNHEY; CDR2 reads SVGAGI.

Of note for this clonotype: This may be a read error: a much more frequent sequence differs by one nucleotide. This sequence joins TRBV2 and TRBJ1-2; 7 bases map to TRBD1. CDR1 is SNHLY, CDR2 FYNNEI, per germline. The CDR3 has 13 amino acids. In DNA form, the CDR3 reads TGTGTCAGCACCAACAGGGGAGGTTGGGGCTACACCTTC. The encoded protein is CVSTNRGGWGYTF.